The rows below give T cell receptor beta chains drawn from one sample of a study of shared clonotypes between healthy human individuals. The table came from immunoSEQ multiplex PCR; TCRdb's copy has only in-frame clones and leaves some out. The sample holds around 1.1 million clones, around 78% seen once. Sequenced input: memory CD4+ T cells from PBMCs. These receptors were taken from a young man in good health. Some clones in this sample may be carry-over from other donors' samples. Each CDR3 is given without its conserved first and last residue. Fields, in order: J gene, D gene, CDR3 length, clone size, V gene, CDR3 protein. D genes are given only for firm matches. A clone size is listed for some rows: how often the clone was seen (once, few, many), or a class if it is expanded.

TRBJ2-1 TRBD2 15 - TRBV11-1 ASSSPPSGRIYNEQF
TRBJ2-1 TRBD1 12 - TRBV2 ASSRDRGGNEQF
TRBJ2-3 - 14 - TRBV5-5 ASSYRDPGTTDTQY
TRBJ2-7 - 13 many TRBV2 ASSETFLRSYEQY
TRBJ2-5 TRBD2 15 - TRBV7-2 ASSLGAGGRALETQY
TRBJ1-1 - 10 many TRBV7-9 ASSFWGGEAF
TRBJ2-7 TRBD1 13 - TRBV27 ASRPSQGRSGEQY
TRBJ2-2 TRBD1 13 - TRBV7-9 ASLPGTGFTGELF
TRBJ2-1 - 16 - TRBV10-1 ASRGGSFGGTMRDEQF
TRBJ1-1 TRBD1 13 few TRBV10-3 AISESGQVGTEAF
TRBJ1-5 TRBD1 14 few TRBV2 ASSERQGRGNQPQH
TRBJ1-5 TRBD1 15 - TRBV4-2 ASSQHTSGTEDQPQH
TRBJ2-3 TRBD1 13 - TRBV5-1 ASSEQGAGTDTQY
TRBJ2-3 TRBD1 13 - TRBV7-9 ASSQTQGARDTQY
TRBJ2-2 - 14 - TRBV5-1 ASKISMSENTGELF
TRBJ2-7 - 11 - TRBV4-1 ASSQGGYYEQY